These 30 T cell receptor beta chains share one sample of origin, sequenced in a study of T cell responses to AZD1222 COVID-19 vaccine. The repertoire was sequenced with immunoSEQ multiplex PCR; TCRdb's copy has only in-frame clones and lacks some. The table shows tens of thousands of clones, with about 89% occurring only once. The starting material was peripheral blood, obtained 28 days after the second AZD1222 dose. The source of these receptors is an adult who received the AZD1222 COVID-19 vaccine.

The gene calls are TRBV7-2 and TRBJ1-6; D gene unclear. Germline V gives CDR1 SGHTA, CDR2 FQGNSA. The CDR3 has 15 amino acids. The V end lost 5 bases, the J end lost 10 bases, and 18 bases lay between the germline ends. The CDR3 region is CASSPGPPQSSPLHF. The CDR3 DNA sequence: TGTGCCAGCAGCCCAGGACCCCCCCAGAGCTCACCCCTCCACTTT. Looking up the rest from reference TRBV7-2 and TRBJ1-6 gives the full variable domain: GAGVSQSPSNKVTEKGKDVELRCDPISGHTALYWYRQSLGQGLEFLIYFQGNSAPDKSGLPSDRFSAERTGGSVSTLTIQRTQQEDSAVYLCASSPGPPQSSPLHFGNGTRLTVT.

The chain uses TRBV7-3 and TRBJ2-2; 8 nucleotides align to TRBD2. Per the germline V gene, CDR1 is SGHTA and CDR2 is FQGTGA. Trimming cost V 5 bases and J 3 bases; bases outside gene matches: 5. This CDR3 has 15 amino acids. The CDR3 sequence is CASSPGRGDTGELFF. CDR3 DNA sequence: TGTGCCAGCAGCCCCGGGAGGGGGGACACCGGGGAGCTGTTTTTT.

The chain couples TRBV6-2 or TRBV6-3 to TRBJ2-7; D is perhaps TRBD1 (6 bases). The ends were cut back, 0 bases at V and 2 bases at J, with 14 bases in the middle. Germline loops: CDR1 MNHEY, CDR2 SVGEGT. The CDR3 runs 16 residues. The CDR3 is CASSYSRQDPPYEQYF. In nucleotides, the CDR3 is TGTGCCAGCAGTTACTCCCGACAGGACCCCCCCTACGAGCAGTACTTC.

This chain joins TRBV5-1 and TRBJ2-3, with D maybe TRBD1 (6 bases). The V gene lost 2 bases and the J gene lost 4 bases, with 14 bases spanning the gap. Germline lookup yields CDR1 SGHRS and CDR2 YFSETQ. The CDR3 has 15 amino acids. Written as DNA, the CDR3 is TGCGCCAGCAGCTTAACAGGGAGCAAGGCAGATACGCAGTATTTT. The encoded protein is CASSLTGSKADTQYF. The full variable domain, completed using reference TRBV5-1 and TRBJ2-3, is KAGVTQTPRYLIKTRGQQVTLSCSPISGHRSVSWYQQTPGQGLQFLFEYFSETQRNKGNFPGRFSGRQFSNSRSEMNVSTLELGDSALYLCASSLTGSKADTQYFGPGTRLTVL.

The V call is TRBV3-1 (or the pseudogene TRBV3-2), the J call TRBJ1-2, with TRBD1 matching over 8 bases. The V segment lost 6 bases and the J segment 0 bases; nucleotides outside the gene matches: 3. This CDR3 has 14 residues. Germline CDR1 reads LGHDT; CDR2 reads YNNKEL (reference sequence). DNA of the CDR3: TGTGCCAGCAGTGCGGACAGGGCTAACTATGGCTACACCTTC. It yields the protein CASSADRANYGYTF.

This chain joins TRBV5-4 and TRBJ1-2; D may be TRBD1 (5 bases). The V gene lost 4 bases and the J gene lost 7 bases, with 20 bases spanning the gap. The CDR3 length is 15 residues. Germline V gene lookup returns CDR1 SGHNT and CDR2 YYREEE (reference sequence). The CDR3 region has the DNA TGTGCCAGCAGCCCCGATTATGGGACGTCAGGTGGCTACACCTTC. It specifies CASSPDYGTSGGYTF.

The V gene is TRBV28, the J gene TRBJ2-3; the match to TRBD2 covers 11 bases. The CDR3 spans 19 residues. V shed 3 bases, J shed 0 bases, and the junction held 11 bases outside the gene matches. Per the germline V gene, CDR1 is MDHEN and CDR2 is SYDVKM. In DNA, the CDR3 is TGTGCCAGCAGTTTCACAGGGACTAGCGGAGGGGGTAGCACAGATACGCAGTATTTT. Translating gives CASSFTGTSGGGSTDTQYF.

The chain is built from TRBV9 and TRBJ2-2; perhaps TRBD1 as D (6 bases). Germline-derived CDR1 and CDR2 are SGDLS and YYNGEE. V lost 0 bases, J lost 4 bases, and 13 bases lay in between. The CDR3 spans 16 residues. DNA for the CDR3: TGTGCCAGCAGCGTAGGGACAGAACGATCCACCGGGGAGCTGTTTTTT. Protein sequence: CASSVGTERSTGELFF.

The chain links TRBV7-2 to TRBJ1-1, with a tentative D call TRBD1 (5 bases). V was cut by 1 base and J by 4 bases, with 10 bases left in between. This CDR3 is 14 amino acids long. Germline CDR1 is SGHTA and CDR2 is FQGNSA. Here the CDR3 DNA reads TGTGCCAGCAGCTTAGATTGGGGCAGCACTGAAGCTTTCTTT. This encodes CASSLDWGSTEAFF.

J is TRBJ2-5 and V is TRBV9, with D possibly being TRBD2 (6 bases). Trimming cost V 4 bases and J 5 bases, with 24 bases left between them. This CDR3 is 17 amino acids long. Germline values: CDR1 SGDLS, CDR2 YYNGEE. CDR3 sequence reads: CASSPGRLAGGAETQYF. The CDR3 DNA follows: TGTGCCAGCAGCCCGGGGAGGCTGGCGGGTGGGGCGGAGACCCAGTACTTC.

The chain links TRBV18 to TRBJ2-7; 8 positions match TRBD1. The J segment lost 3 bases and the V segment lost 5 bases, leaving 12 bases of the junction unmatched. Germline CDR1 reads KGHSH; CDR2 reads LQKENI. The CDR3 length is 16 residues. CDR3 in DNA: TGTGCCAGCTCAGCAGGGGGCTCAGACCCTTTCTACGAGCAGTACTTC. Translated: CASSAGGSDPFYEQYF. The entire variable domain, with the rest obtained from reference TRBV18 and TRBJ2-7, is as follows: NAGVMQNPRHLVRRRGQEARLRCSPMKGHSHVYWYRQLPEEGLKFMVYLQKENIIDESGMPKERFSAEFPKEGPSILRIQQVVRGDSAAYFCASSAGGSDPFYEQYFGPGTRLTVT.

The chain joins TRBV19 to TRBJ1-6; a possible D gene is TRBD1 (5 bases). The germline V and J ends were trimmed by 7 bases and 10 bases, with 14 bases remaining between them. Germline CDR1 reads LNHDA; CDR2 reads SQIVND (reference sequence). The CDR3 is 13 amino acids. CDR3: CASKEGTRSPLHF. CDR3 nucleotide sequence: TGTGCCAGTAAAGAGGGGACTCGATCACCCCTCCACTTT.

The rearrangement joins TRBV7-2 to TRBJ1-6, with unresolved D. Trimming cost V 8 bases and J 7 bases, with 9 bases left between them. There are 12 residues in the CDR3. Germline CDR1 SGHTA, CDR2 FQGNSA. Here the CDR3 reads CASSTGNSPLHF. For the CDR3, the DNA is TGTGCCAGCTCCACTGGGAATTCACCCCTCCACTTT.

The rearrangement uses TRBV9 and TRBJ2-5, with 7 bases that match TRBD2. The CDR3 is made up of 12 amino acids. Losses at the gene ends were 3 bases for V and 5 bases for J; bases not matched to a gene: 1. The germline V gene encodes CDR1 SGDLS and CDR2 YYNGEE. CDR3 region: CASSGEGETQYF. CDR3 in DNA: TGTGCCAGCAGCGGGGAGGGGGAGACCCAGTACTTC.

The chain recombines TRBV28 with TRBJ2-5, with 9 nucleotides matching TRBD2. The CDR3 extends over 15 amino acids. Unmatched junction bases numbered 2, after V lost 3 bases and J lost 0 bases. Looked up from germline, CDR1 is MDHEN and CDR2 is SYDVKM. The CDR3 coding sequence is TGTGCCAGCAGTTTTAGCGGGGGCTACCAAGAGACCCAGTACTTC. This codes for CASSFSGGYQETQYF.

V usage is TRBV11-1 and J usage is TRBJ1-1; D not resolved. Germline loops: CDR1 SGHAT, CDR2 FQDESV (reference sequence). The CDR3 spans 14 residues. Trimming cost V 1 base and J 10 bases, with 16 bases left between them. The CDR3 loop is CASSLEWDVNGAFF. The CDR3 bases are TGTGCCAGCAGCTTAGAGTGGGATGTGAACGGAGCTTTCTTT.

This rearrangement joins TRBV5-1 to TRBJ2-1; TRBD1 aligns across 9 bases. CDR3 length: 21 amino acids. The germline V gene encodes CDR1 SGHRS and CDR2 YFSETQ. The ends lost 4 bases at V and 5 bases at J; junction bases unmatched: 25. The CDR3 loop is CASSQPKDRGIGQVGNNEQFF. The CDR3 DNA follows: TGCGCCAGCAGCCAACCGAAGGACAGGGGTATAGGGCAGGTGGGTAACAATGAGCAGTTCTTC.

The genes are TRBV18 and TRBJ1-6, with 9 bases fitting TRBD1. This CDR3 region has 14 residues. Germline V gene lookup returns CDR1 KGHSH and CDR2 LQKENI. V shed 3 bases, J shed 13 bases, and the junction held 7 bases outside the gene matches. DNA of the CDR3: TGTGCCAGCTCACCCGGGACAGGGATGTCCCCCCTCCACTTT. Translating it yields CASSPGTGMSPLHF.

This chain links TRBV5-5 with TRBJ2-5; possible D gene TRBD2, 5 bases. The CDR3 runs 16 residues. With 4 bases removed from V and 2 bases from J, the gap between germline ends came to 18 bases. Germline assignment: CDR1 SGHKS and CDR2 YYEKEE (reference sequence). In DNA form, the CDR3 reads TGTGCCAGCAGCCCTCCCGGAAGCGGACCTCAAGAGACCCAGTACTTC. Translation: CASSPPGSGPQETQYF.

The count of this clone is one. The chain carries TRBV23-1 and TRBJ1-4; a weak D match, TRBD1 (6 bases). TRBV23-1 is noted as an ORF with a role that remains uncertain. The ends were cut back, 9 bases at V and 6 bases at J, with 14 bases in the middle. The CDR3 length is 13 residues. The CDR3 sequence is CARGAREDEKLFF. The CDR3 DNA reads as TGCGCCAGGGGGGCTCGCGAGGATGAAAAACTGTTTTTT.

CDR3 DNA: TGTGCCAGCCCACGGGGGGAAAATTCACCCCTCCACTTT. Protein sequence: CASPRGENSPLHF. This chain connects TRBV2 to TRBJ1-6; tentatively, D is TRBD1 (5 bases). There are 13 residues in the CDR3. Trimming removed 8 bases at V and 7 bases at J, with 12 bases between. The germline gives CDR1 SNHLY, CDR2 FYNNEI.

This chain joins TRBV4-3 and TRBJ1-1; D is ambiguous. V shed 1 base and J shed 11 bases, with 14 bases lying between them. Germline loops: CDR1 LGHNA, CDR2 YSLEER. This CDR3 has 13 residues. CDR3 coding DNA: TGCGCCAGCAGCCAAGCGAGGCAGGATAGGGCTTTCTTT. Translating gives CASSQARQDRAFF.

This clone showed up just a few times. The chain carries TRBV5-1 and TRBJ1-6; 7 bases are shared with TRBD1. CDR3 length: 15 amino acids. Trimming took 4 bases from V and 8 from J; bases not matched to a gene: 9. In germline, CDR1 is SGHRS, CDR2 YFSETQ. CDR3 bases: TGCGCCAGCAGCCCACAAACAGGGGCGGATTCACCCCTCCACTTT. It specifies CASSPQTGADSPLHF.

The chain links TRBV9 to TRBJ2-1, with D possibly matching TRBD1 (6 bases). Germline loops: CDR1 SGDLS, CDR2 YYNGEE. CDR3 length: 15 amino acids. The V end was cut by 3 bases, the J end by 2 bases, with 12 bases between. CDR3 nucleotides: TGTGCCAGCAGCGCGGCAGGGGCCACCTACAATGAGCAGTTCTTC. This sequence encodes CASSAAGATYNEQFF.

The rearrangement uses TRBV4-1 and TRBJ2-7, with D unresolved. The CDR3 sequence is 15 residues long. V lost 4 bases and J 2 bases, leaving 15 bases between the germline ends. CDR1 is MGHRA, CDR2 YSYEKL, per germline. The CDR3 sequence: CASSPYIKDPYEQYF. The CDR3 nucleotides are TGCGCCAGCAGCCCCTATATCAAGGATCCCTACGAGCAGTACTTC.

The chain recombines TRBV6-5 with TRBJ1-1, with D possibly matching TRBD1 (5 bases). This CDR3 has 11 residues. V was clipped by 8 bases and J by 9 bases, with 13 bases between them. The V gene's germline CDR1 is MNHEY and CDR2 SVGAGI. The CDR3 spells CASQGGRKAFF. The CDR3 DNA sequence: TGTGCCAGCCAGGGAGGGAGGAAAGCTTTCTTT.

This chain links TRBV18 with TRBJ1-4; TRBD1 aligns across 9 bases. Germline CDR1 KGHSH, CDR2 LQKENI. Trimming at V came to 1 base and at J to 5 bases, leaving 5 bases not matched to a gene. This CDR3 has 16 residues. The CDR3 coding sequence is TGTGCCAGCTCACCACGTACAGGGGGCGGAAATGAAAAACTGTTTTTT. It yields the protein CASSPRTGGGNEKLFF.

In this sample, this clone turned up a few times. The CDR3 reads CASSSSYPLPGRSGDTQYF. In DNA form, the CDR3 reads TGTGCCAGCAGCTCATCATATCCCTTACCGGGACGCAGTGGAGATACGCAGTATTTT. V gene TRBV11-3 combines with J gene TRBJ2-3, with D tentatively TRBD1 or TRBD2 (5 bases each). V gave up 4 bases and J gave up 5 bases, with 28 bases separating them. Germline V gene data show CDR1 as SGHNT and CDR2 as YENEEA. This CDR3 spans 19 amino acids.

This clone appeared once. The J gene is TRBJ2-5, the V gene TRBV10-3; 9 bases map to TRBD2. Germline-derived CDR1 and CDR2 are ENHRY and SYGVKD. Losses at the gene ends were 8 bases for V and 5 bases for J; bases not matched to a gene: 6. The CDR3 is 13 residues long. The CDR3 coding sequence is TGTGCCATCCGGGGACTAGCTGGGGAGACCCAGTACTTC. Its protein product is CAIRGLAGETQYF.

The rearrangement links TRBV11-1 to TRBJ2-7; no clear D gene. The V end was cut by 4 bases, the J end by 4 bases, with 11 bases between. CDR1 SGHAT and CDR2 FQDESV come from the germline V gene (reference sequence). This CDR3 spans 13 amino acids. The CDR3 region is CASSSLILYEQYF. The DNA of the CDR3 is TGTGCCAGCAGCTCTCTAATACTTTACGAGCAGTACTTC.